The present TCR beta chain was sequenced within a study of identifying expanded T cells in peripheral blood. Looked up from germline, CDR1 is SGHDN and CDR2 is FVKESK. The CDR3 has 20 residues. J was trimmed by 1 base and V by 1 base; bases with no gene match: 16. Collection occurred without any documented infections or immune events in donors. Data came from immunoSEQ multiplex PCR; TCRdb stores just in-frame clones and leaves some out. The sample lists fewer than 85,000 clones, approximately 84% seen once, with around a sixth in the top ten. Sequenced input: blood. This chain joins TRBV14 and TRBJ2-7, with 10 positions matching TRBD1. The clonotype originates from a person between 18 and 69 years old in good health. The DNA of the CDR3 is TGTGCCAGCAGCCAAGGGAGTGGGTCAACCGGACAGGGGGTATCCTACGAGCAGTACTTC. This gives the protein CASSQGSGSTGQGVSYEQYF. The full variable domain, rest sourced from reference TRBV14 and TRBJ2-7, is EAGVTQFPSHSVIEKGQTVTLRCDPISGHDNLYWYRRVMGKEIKFLLHFVKESKQDESGMPNNRFLAERTGGTYSTLKVQPAELEDSGVYFCASSQGSGSTGQGVSYEQYFGPGTRLTVT.